This TCR beta chain stems from a study of STAT3 mutations in large granular lymphocyte leukemia. Germline CDR1 reads MNHEY; CDR2 reads SVGAGI. The CDR3 sequence is 12 residues long. V lost 8 bases to trimming and J lost 5 bases, with 10 bases between them. Turning to this clone: No antigen is known for it.

TCRbeta libraries averaged about 44,000 productive templates per sample. The repertoire was sequenced with immunoSEQ multiplex PCR; TCRdb's copy has only in-frame clones and lacks some. Found here are some 10,000 clones, 85% of them singletons; the top ten hold about 86%. Study outcomes and limitations: Differing intervals and regimens complicate linking therapy response to clone burden. Every T-LGLL patient had at least one immunodominant TCRbeta clonotype.

Sequenced: peripheral blood mononuclear cells. This sequence joins TRBV6-5 and TRBJ2-1, with D unclear. This TCR came from an elderly man with T-cell large granular lymphocyte leukemia. Some clones in this sample may be carry-over from other donors' samples. The CDR3: CASETGNNEQFF. Written as DNA, the CDR3 is TGTGCCAGCGAGACTGGAAACAATGAGCAGTTCTTC.